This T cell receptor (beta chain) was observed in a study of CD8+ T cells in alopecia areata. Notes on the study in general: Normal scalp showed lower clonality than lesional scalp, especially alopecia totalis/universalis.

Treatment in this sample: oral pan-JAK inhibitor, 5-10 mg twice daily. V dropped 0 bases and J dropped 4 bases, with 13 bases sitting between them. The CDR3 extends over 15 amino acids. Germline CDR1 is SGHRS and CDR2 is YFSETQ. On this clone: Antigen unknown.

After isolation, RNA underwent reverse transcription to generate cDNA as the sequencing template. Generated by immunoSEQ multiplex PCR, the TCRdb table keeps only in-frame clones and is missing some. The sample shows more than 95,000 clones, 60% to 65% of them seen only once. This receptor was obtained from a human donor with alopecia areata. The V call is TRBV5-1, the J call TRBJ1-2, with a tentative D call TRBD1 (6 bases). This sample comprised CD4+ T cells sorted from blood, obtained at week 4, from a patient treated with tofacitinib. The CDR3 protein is CASSLAGALLYGYTF. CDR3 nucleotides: TGCGCCAGCAGCTTGGCAGGGGCGTTACTCTATGGCTACACCTTC.